These T cell receptor beta chains were read from a single sample in a study of vaccination and CD4 T cells after COVID-19. For these TCRs, the target antigens are not known. TCRdb independently ran MiXCR on the PCR reads; one entry per CDR3 protein. The sample yields several thousand distinct CDR3 sequences, approximately 38% seen once. The sequenced material came from CD4+ T cells from blood, cultured in vitro. These receptors all stem from a human donor in good health. Each CDR3 is given with its conserved first and last residue. The D gene is left open where the match is weak. A clone size is listed for some rows: how often the clone was seen (once, few, many), or a class if it is expanded.

NA	TRBV25-1	TRBJ1-1	NA	CASSELDRNTEAFF	TGTGCCAGCAGTGAATTGGACAGGAACACTGAAGCTTTCTTT
TRBD1	TRBV6-2/TRBV6-3	TRBJ1-1	NA	CASKRGPGTEAFF	TGTGCCAGCAAGAGGGGGCCTGGGACTGAAGCTTTCTTT
TRBD2	TRBV27	TRBJ2-2	NA	CANRRAGTTNTGELFF	TGTGCCAACAGGCGAGCGGGAACCACGAACACCGGGGAGCTGTTTTTT
NA	TRBV6-2/TRBV6-3	TRBJ1-2	few	CASSYQSGYTF	TGTGCCAGCAGTTACCAGTCTGGCTACACCTTC
NA	TRBV7-2	TRBJ2-2	few	CASSLAVWNTGELFF	TGTGCCAGCAGCTTAGCGGTCTGGAACACCGGGGAGCTGTTTTTT
TRBD1	TRBV20-1	TRBJ1-5	few	CSARDPTGGDNQPQHF	TGCAGTGCTAGAGATCCGACAGGGGGGGACAATCAGCCCCAGCATTTT
NA	TRBV7-2	TRBJ1-6	medium-sized	CASSLGSEVKSPLHF	TGTGCCAGCAGCTTAGGCTCGGAGGTTAAGTCACCCCTCCACTTT
TRBD1	TRBV6-1	TRBJ2-1	few	CASNIRQGSYNEQFF	TGTGCCAGCAATATCCGACAGGGCAGCTACAATGAGCAGTTCTTC
NA	TRBV9	TRBJ2-1	NA	CASSVKVGRPSQDEQFF	TGTGCCAGCAGCGTAAAGGTTGGTAGGCCTAGCCAGGATGAGCAGTTCTTC
NA	TRBV19	TRBJ2-7	once	CASSRPGSQGGEQYF	TGTGCCAGTAGCCGCCCAGGGTCCCAGGGGGGGGAGCAGTACTTC
TRBD1	TRBV6-2/TRBV6-3	TRBJ2-6	NA	CASSYSTGGVSGANVLTF	TGTGCCAGCAGTTACTCGACAGGGGGGGTCTCTGGGGCCAACGTCCTGACTTTC
NA	TRBV19	TRBJ2-7	once	CASSPLPADRGEQYF	TGTGCCAGTAGTCCTCTCCCGGCCGACCGGGGCGAGCAGTACTTC
TRBD2	TRBV5-4	TRBJ2-7	NA	CASSLAGVLAVSYEQYF	TGTGCCAGCAGCTTGGCCGGTGTACTAGCGGTCTCCTACGAGCAGTACTTC
NA	TRBV11-3	TRBJ2-2	NA	CASSLEGGTGELFF	TGTGCCAGCAGCTTAGAAGGGGGCACCGGGGAGCTGTTTTTT
NA	TRBV28	TRBJ2-3	NA	CASSPQRDTQYF	TGTGCCAGCAGTCCCCAAAGAGATACGCAGTATTTT
NA	TRBV28	TRBJ2-3	NA	CASRGSGLGTDTQYF	TGTGCCAGCAGGGGTAGCGGCCTAGGCACAGATACGCAGTATTTT
NA	TRBV28	TRBJ1-1	few	CASSYDSIEAFF	TGTGCCAGCAGTTACGACAGCATTGAAGCTTTCTTT
NA	TRBV19	TRBJ2-3	NA	CASSILGSTDTQYF	TGTGCCAGTAGTATCTTAGGAAGCACAGATACGCAGTATTTT
TRBD1	TRBV20-1	TRBJ2-7	few	CSAGAGTVTYEQYF	TGCAGTGCTGGGGCCGGGACAGTAACCTACGAGCAGTACTTC
NA	TRBV6-1	TRBJ2-7	NA	CASSHRGASSYEQYF	TGTGCCAGCAGTCATAGGGGGGCCAGCTCCTACGAGCAGTACTTC
TRBD1	TRBV20-1	TRBJ1-6	few	CSARGDREVSPLHF	TGCAGTGCTAGAGGGGACAGGGAGGTCTCACCCCTCCACTTT
NA	TRBV6-2/TRBV6-3	TRBJ2-5	NA	CASSYWPARGETQYF	TGTGCCAGCAGTTACTGGCCAGCCAGAGGGGAGACCCAGTACTTC
NA	TRBV6-1	TRBJ1-6	NA	CASRPGAKNSPLHF	TGTGCCAGCAGGCCCGGGGCCAAAAATTCACCCCTCCACTTT
NA	TRBV6-1	TRBJ2-3	NA	CASSVPPTADTQYF	TGTGCCAGCAGTGTTCCCCCGACGGCGGATACGCAGTATTTT
NA	TRBV15	TRBJ2-7	NA	CATSRGTGRHEQYF	TGTGCCACCAGCAGAGGAACAGGGCGACACGAGCAGTACTTC
NA	TRBV7-3	TRBJ2-1	few	CASSLLPTGFREQFF	TGTGCCAGCAGCTTGCTACCGACCGGGTTCCGTGAGCAGTTCTTC
NA	TRBV14	TRBJ2-5	NA	CASSHLKETQYF	TGTGCCAGCAGCCACCTTAAGGAGACCCAGTACTTC
TRBD2	TRBV20-1	TRBJ2-3	once	CSAHEGTSGRKDTQYF	TGCAGTGCTCACGAAGGGACTAGCGGGAGGAAAGATACGCAGTATTTT
NA	TRBV20-1	TRBJ1-6	medium-sized	CSARKDHNSPLHF	TGCAGTGCTAGAAAGGACCATAATTCACCCCTCCACTTT
NA	TRBV6-2/TRBV6-3	TRBJ2-1	few	CASRSSSTEQFF	TGTGCCAGCAGATCCTCTAGCACTGAGCAGTTCTTC
NA	TRBV7-5	TRBJ2-5	NA	CISVPEAPPLETQYF	NA
TRBD1	TRBV25-1	TRBJ2-7	NA	CASSELRGGQGTYEQYF	TGTGCCAGCAGTGAATTGAGGGGGGGACAGGGCACCTACGAGCAGTACTTC
NA	TRBV4-2	TRBJ1-5	NA	CASSQDSGYNQPQHF	TGTGCCAGCAGCCAAGATAGTGGGTACAATCAGCCCCAGCATTTT
TRBD2	TRBV10-3	TRBJ2-5	NA	CAISGGLAGVETQYF	TGTGCCATCAGTGGGGGTCTAGCGGGAGTAGAGACCCAGTACTTC
TRBD2	TRBV7-2	TRBJ2-7	NA	CASSLGPLAGVVYEQYF	TGTGCCAGCAGCCTTGGACCTCTAGCGGGAGTTGTGTACGAGCAGTACTTC
TRBD1	TRBV28	TRBJ2-3	NA	CASSSGQSTDTQYF	TGTGCCAGCAGTTCGGGACAGAGCACAGATACGCAGTATTTT
TRBD2	TRBV9	TRBJ2-7	few	CASSVGLSGGYEQYF	TGTGCCAGCAGCGTAGGGCTTAGCGGGGGCTACGAGCAGTACTTC
NA	TRBV7-9	TRBJ1-2	NA	CASGGIYGYTF	TGTGCCAGCGGAGGAATCTATGGCTACACCTTC
NA	TRBV6-2/TRBV6-3	TRBJ1-4	NA	CASSYDGLPGKLFF	TGTGCCAGCAGTTACGATGGGCTCCCGGGCAAACTGTTTTTT
TRBD2	TRBV2	TRBJ2-7	NA	CASSDQLAEYEQYF	TGTGCCAGCAGTGACCAACTAGCGGAGTACGAGCAGTACTTC
TRBD1	TRBV27	TRBJ2-7	few	CASSLRGDRGYEQYF	TGTGCCAGCAGTTTAAGGGGTGACAGGGGCTACGAGCAGTACTTC
TRBD2	TRBV7-2	TRBJ2-7	NA	CASSPVAGAHEQYF	TGTGCCAGCAGCCCCGTAGCGGGAGCCCACGAGCAGTACTTC
NA	TRBV6-5	TRBJ2-6	few	CASSYGGSGANVLTF	TGTGCCAGCAGTTACGGGGGATCTGGGGCCAACGTCCTGACTTTC
TRBD2	TRBV11-3	TRBJ2-5	few	CASSGTSGNQETQYF	TGTGCCAGCAGCGGGACTAGCGGGAACCAAGAGACCCAGTACTTC
NA	TRBV27	TRBJ1-6	NA	CASSFLDRRSPLHF	TGTGCCAGCAGTTTTCTTGACCGTAGGTCACCCCTCCACTTT
NA	TRBV2	TRBJ2-1	NA	CASPTNPLIYNEQFF	TGTGCCAGTCCAACCAACCCGCTGATCTACAATGAGCAGTTCTTC
NA	TRBV28	TRBJ2-1	NA	CASSFSGTRRSYNEQFF	TGTGCCAGCAGTTTTTCCGGGACCCGGAGGTCCTACAATGAGCAGTTCTTC
NA	TRBV6-2/TRBV6-3	TRBJ2-3	NA	CASTKGPTDTQYF	TGTGCCAGTACAAAAGGGCCCACAGATACGCAGTATTTT
TRBD1	TRBV20-1	TRBJ2-1	NA	CSASRDRGATYNEQFF	TGCAGTGCCAGTCGGGACAGGGGCGCTACCTACAATGAGCAGTTCTTC
NA	TRBV28	TRBJ2-3	NA	CASSTDTQYF	TGTGCCAGCAGCACAGATACGCAGTATTTT
NA	TRBV7-2	TRBJ2-2	few	CASRKPGGTGELFF	TGTGCCAGCCGAAAGCCTGGGGGCACCGGGGAGCTGTTTTTT
TRBD2	TRBV7-2	TRBJ2-7	few	CASSRLALSYEQYF	TGTGCCAGCAGCCGACTAGCCCTCTCCTACGAGCAGTACTTC
NA	TRBV20-1	TRBJ2-5	NA	CSAGLTETQYF	TGCAGTGCGGGACTTACAGAGACCCAGTACTTC
TRBD2	TRBV27	TRBJ2-7	NA	CASSPGGEPYEQYF	TGTGCCAGCAGTCCCGGGGGGGAGCCCTACGAGCAGTACTTC
TRBD1	TRBV7-3	TRBJ1-2	NA	CASSQTGAGGYTF	TGTGCCAGCAGCCAAACAGGGGCTGGTGGCTACACCTTC